One sample yielded the 10 T cell receptor beta chains listed below, sequenced in a study of prognosis after radiotherapy for stage I lung cancer. The authors amplified TCR beta CDR3 from genomic DNA using two-round multiplex PCR. Primers targeting each individual TRBV and TRBJ gene were applied in first-round PCR. A single record per CDR3 protein comes from TCRdb applying MiXCR to the multiplex PCR reads. The sample carries 45,000 to 60,000 distinct CDR3 sequences, 30% to 40% recorded once. The specimen comprised PBMCs, sampled before or after stereotactic body radiation therapy (not recorded which). All receptors derive from a donor over 45 with non-small cell lung cancer.

At least ten counts were recorded for this clonotype. V and J are TRBV7-2 and TRBJ2-2, with 9 bases aligning to TRBD1. The CDR3 extends over 16 amino acids. Germline values: CDR1 SGHTA, CDR2 FQGNSA. Losses at the gene ends were 7 bases for V and 5 bases for J; bases not matched to a gene: 11. The chain's CDR3 is CASTSYGTGRTGELFF. CDR3 DNA sequence: TGTGCCAGCACCTCCTACGGGACAGGGCGGACCGGGGAGCTGTTTTTT. Using reference TRBV7-2 and TRBJ2-2 for the parts outside the CDR3, the full variable domain is GAGVSQSPSNKVTEKGKDVELRCDPISGHTALYWYRQSLGQGLEFLIYFQGNSAPDKSGLPSDRFSAERTGGSVSTLTIQRTQQEDSAVYLCASTSYGTGRTGELFFGEGSRLTVL.

This clonotype was counted ten times or more. The V and J genes are TRBV6-2 or TRBV6-3 and TRBJ1-2; a possible D gene is TRBD1 (5 bases). Germline lookup yields CDR1 MNHEY and CDR2 SVGEGT. CDR3 length: 15 residues. Trimming removed 8 bases from V and 2 bases from J, with 18 bases in between. CDR3 region: CASHTTHRTNYGYTF. In DNA form, the CDR3 reads TGTGCCAGCCATACAACCCACAGGACCAACTATGGCTACACCTTC.

As to this clonotype: It may be a read error: a sequence one base away is much more abundant. The chain combines TRBV5-6 with TRBJ1-5; TRBD1 matches 7 bases. Germline V gives CDR1 SGHDT, CDR2 YYEEEE. CDR3 length equals 15 residues. The V gene end was trimmed by 4 bases and the J gene end by 3 bases; junction bases not matched to a gene: 7. As DNA, the CDR3 is TGTGCCAGCAGCCTCGGACAGGCCGTCAATCAGCCCCAGCATTTT. Protein: CASSLGQAVNQPQHF.

This clonotype was observed many times. The V call is TRBV7-2, the J call TRBJ1-2; no clear D gene. Trimming removed 0 bases at V and 3 bases at J, with 14 bases between. This CDR3 region has 16 residues. The germline CDR1 and CDR2 sequences are SGHTA and FQGNSA. Here the CDR3 DNA reads TGTGCCAGCAGCTTAGCGGTGGGGTGGACCGACTATGGCTACACCTTC. Its protein is CASSLAVGWTDYGYTF.

This clonotype was recorded at least ten times. The chain employs TRBV7-2 and TRBJ2-7; D unresolved. V was cut by 5 bases and J by 7 bases, with 18 bases left in between. Germline loops: CDR1 SGHTA, CDR2 FQGNSA. The CDR3 contains 14 residues. For the CDR3, the DNA is TGTGCCAGCAGCCGCCCAGGAGACCACTTGGAGCAGTACTTC. This encodes CASSRPGDHLEQYF.

This clonotype was seen repeatedly, ten times or more. The rearrangement links TRBV20-1 to TRBJ2-3, with 12 bases identical to TRBD2. The CDR3 length is 15 residues. Germline assignment: CDR1 DFQATT and CDR2 SNEGSKA (reference sequence). V was pared by 5 bases and J by 0 bases, with 3 bases of the junction left unmatched. In DNA form, the CDR3 reads TGCAGTGCTCCTAGCGGGAGGGCGAGCACAGATACGCAGTATTTT. This gives the protein CSAPSGRASTDTQYF.

Worth noting for this clonotype: A single base separates this from a much larger clone, so it may be a read error. The chain combines TRBV7-7 with TRBJ2-1; D unresolved. This CDR3 comprises 15 residues. Germline V gene lookup returns CDR1 SSHAT and CDR2 FNYEAQ (reference sequence). The CDR3 DNA reads TGTGCTAGCAGCTTAGGTACCACGGGCTACAATGAGCAGTTCTTC. This codes for CASSLGTTGYNEQFF.

Ten or more counts support this clonotype. The chain couples TRBV14 to TRBJ2-7, with TRBD2 matching over 8 bases. V was pared by 3 bases and J by 3 bases, with 7 bases of the junction left unmatched. The CDR3 spans 15 residues. Germline-derived CDR1 and CDR2 are SGHDN and FVKESK. The CDR3 loop reads CASSQGSGVIYEQYF. DNA for the CDR3: TGTGCCAGCAGCCAGGGTAGCGGGGTGATCTACGAGCAGTACTTC.

This clonotype occurred many times. The chain employs TRBV19 and TRBJ2-5, with D possibly matching TRBD1 (6 bases). Trimming left V 7 bases short and J 5 bases short, with 14 bases between. CDR3 length: 13 residues. The germline V gene has CDR1 LNHDA and CDR2 SQIVND (reference sequence). CDR3 coding DNA: TGTGCCAGTACCCGAGGGGGTATGGAGACCCAGTACTTC. Translating it yields CASTRGGMETQYF. Full variable domain (rest looked up from reference TRBV19 and TRBJ2-5): DGGITQSPKYLFRKEGQNVTLSCEQNLNHDAMYWYRQDPGQGLRLIYYSQIVNDFQKGDIAEGYSVSREKKESFPLTVTSAQKNPTAFYLCASTRGGMETQYFGPGTRLLVL.

Note on this clonotype: A far bigger clonotype differs at one base, so this is likely a read error. V usage is TRBV6-2 or TRBV6-3 and J usage is TRBJ2-3, with no clear D. The V end was cut by 2 bases, the J end by 4 bases, with 13 bases between. Germline V gene data show CDR1 as MNHEY and CDR2 as SVGEGT. The CDR3 runs 15 residues. CDR3 sequence (DNA): TGTGCCAGCAGTTACGTCGCCGGCTGTCCAGATACGCAGTATTTT. This translates into CASSYVAGCPDTQYF.